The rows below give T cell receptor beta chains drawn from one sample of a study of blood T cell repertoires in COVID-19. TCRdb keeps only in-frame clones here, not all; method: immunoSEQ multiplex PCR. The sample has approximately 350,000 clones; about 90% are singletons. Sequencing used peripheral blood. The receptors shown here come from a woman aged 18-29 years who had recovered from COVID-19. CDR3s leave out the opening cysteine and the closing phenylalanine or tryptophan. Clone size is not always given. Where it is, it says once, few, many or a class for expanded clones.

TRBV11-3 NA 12 ASSPRQGINEQF
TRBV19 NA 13 ASSMGLAMGETQY
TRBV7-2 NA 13 ASSSDPNAGTEAF
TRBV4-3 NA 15 ASSQDLGPSGANVLT
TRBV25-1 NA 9 ASSRGEKLF
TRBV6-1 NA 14 ASSEAHRDNLYGYT
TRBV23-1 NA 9 ASSQSGGYT
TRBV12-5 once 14 ASGLVGGQFYQPQH
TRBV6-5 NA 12 ASSYRPTGIGLF
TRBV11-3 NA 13 ASSPTVAGVETQY
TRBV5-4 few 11 ASSFRASETQY
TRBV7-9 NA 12 ASSLRTGDTEAF
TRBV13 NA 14 ASSSYQDSLGEKLF
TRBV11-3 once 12 ASSLSGVNTEAF
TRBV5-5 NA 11 ASIGGLQETQY
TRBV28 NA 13 ASSLGGQGDEKLF
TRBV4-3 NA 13 ASSSRRGAGNTIY
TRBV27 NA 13 ASSPWDRGGTEAF
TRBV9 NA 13 ASSVAGLSGNTIY
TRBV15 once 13 ATSRKLGGIQPQH
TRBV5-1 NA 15 ASSLEIGGQGGGEQF
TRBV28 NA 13 ASSLAGGPLNEQF
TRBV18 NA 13 ASSQGLAGNNEQF
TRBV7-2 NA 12 ASSLYGKLDTQY
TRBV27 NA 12 ASRLMTAYNEQF
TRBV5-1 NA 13 ASSFEGASNEKLF
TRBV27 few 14 ASSSHRGESNQPQH
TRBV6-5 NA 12 ASSRGRGYTEAF
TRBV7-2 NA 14 ASSLYFGLVNEKLF
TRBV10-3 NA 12 AIMGQGMNTEAF
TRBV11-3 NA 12 ASSRGQENTEAF
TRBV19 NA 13 ASSGGAGNQETQY
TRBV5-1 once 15 ASSLGQGATSGNTIY
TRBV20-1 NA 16 SASSYSGSAQRTDTQY
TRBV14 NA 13 ASSQGGPGNQPQH
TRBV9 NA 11 ASSGRLNSPLH
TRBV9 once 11 ASSVLQGSEAF
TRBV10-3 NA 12 AINRDRTNYGYT
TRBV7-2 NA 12 ASSLGQYTDTQY
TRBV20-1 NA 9 SAESGQPSS
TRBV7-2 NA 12 ASSLVPRAGPAF
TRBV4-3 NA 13 ASSLRQGLGDTQY